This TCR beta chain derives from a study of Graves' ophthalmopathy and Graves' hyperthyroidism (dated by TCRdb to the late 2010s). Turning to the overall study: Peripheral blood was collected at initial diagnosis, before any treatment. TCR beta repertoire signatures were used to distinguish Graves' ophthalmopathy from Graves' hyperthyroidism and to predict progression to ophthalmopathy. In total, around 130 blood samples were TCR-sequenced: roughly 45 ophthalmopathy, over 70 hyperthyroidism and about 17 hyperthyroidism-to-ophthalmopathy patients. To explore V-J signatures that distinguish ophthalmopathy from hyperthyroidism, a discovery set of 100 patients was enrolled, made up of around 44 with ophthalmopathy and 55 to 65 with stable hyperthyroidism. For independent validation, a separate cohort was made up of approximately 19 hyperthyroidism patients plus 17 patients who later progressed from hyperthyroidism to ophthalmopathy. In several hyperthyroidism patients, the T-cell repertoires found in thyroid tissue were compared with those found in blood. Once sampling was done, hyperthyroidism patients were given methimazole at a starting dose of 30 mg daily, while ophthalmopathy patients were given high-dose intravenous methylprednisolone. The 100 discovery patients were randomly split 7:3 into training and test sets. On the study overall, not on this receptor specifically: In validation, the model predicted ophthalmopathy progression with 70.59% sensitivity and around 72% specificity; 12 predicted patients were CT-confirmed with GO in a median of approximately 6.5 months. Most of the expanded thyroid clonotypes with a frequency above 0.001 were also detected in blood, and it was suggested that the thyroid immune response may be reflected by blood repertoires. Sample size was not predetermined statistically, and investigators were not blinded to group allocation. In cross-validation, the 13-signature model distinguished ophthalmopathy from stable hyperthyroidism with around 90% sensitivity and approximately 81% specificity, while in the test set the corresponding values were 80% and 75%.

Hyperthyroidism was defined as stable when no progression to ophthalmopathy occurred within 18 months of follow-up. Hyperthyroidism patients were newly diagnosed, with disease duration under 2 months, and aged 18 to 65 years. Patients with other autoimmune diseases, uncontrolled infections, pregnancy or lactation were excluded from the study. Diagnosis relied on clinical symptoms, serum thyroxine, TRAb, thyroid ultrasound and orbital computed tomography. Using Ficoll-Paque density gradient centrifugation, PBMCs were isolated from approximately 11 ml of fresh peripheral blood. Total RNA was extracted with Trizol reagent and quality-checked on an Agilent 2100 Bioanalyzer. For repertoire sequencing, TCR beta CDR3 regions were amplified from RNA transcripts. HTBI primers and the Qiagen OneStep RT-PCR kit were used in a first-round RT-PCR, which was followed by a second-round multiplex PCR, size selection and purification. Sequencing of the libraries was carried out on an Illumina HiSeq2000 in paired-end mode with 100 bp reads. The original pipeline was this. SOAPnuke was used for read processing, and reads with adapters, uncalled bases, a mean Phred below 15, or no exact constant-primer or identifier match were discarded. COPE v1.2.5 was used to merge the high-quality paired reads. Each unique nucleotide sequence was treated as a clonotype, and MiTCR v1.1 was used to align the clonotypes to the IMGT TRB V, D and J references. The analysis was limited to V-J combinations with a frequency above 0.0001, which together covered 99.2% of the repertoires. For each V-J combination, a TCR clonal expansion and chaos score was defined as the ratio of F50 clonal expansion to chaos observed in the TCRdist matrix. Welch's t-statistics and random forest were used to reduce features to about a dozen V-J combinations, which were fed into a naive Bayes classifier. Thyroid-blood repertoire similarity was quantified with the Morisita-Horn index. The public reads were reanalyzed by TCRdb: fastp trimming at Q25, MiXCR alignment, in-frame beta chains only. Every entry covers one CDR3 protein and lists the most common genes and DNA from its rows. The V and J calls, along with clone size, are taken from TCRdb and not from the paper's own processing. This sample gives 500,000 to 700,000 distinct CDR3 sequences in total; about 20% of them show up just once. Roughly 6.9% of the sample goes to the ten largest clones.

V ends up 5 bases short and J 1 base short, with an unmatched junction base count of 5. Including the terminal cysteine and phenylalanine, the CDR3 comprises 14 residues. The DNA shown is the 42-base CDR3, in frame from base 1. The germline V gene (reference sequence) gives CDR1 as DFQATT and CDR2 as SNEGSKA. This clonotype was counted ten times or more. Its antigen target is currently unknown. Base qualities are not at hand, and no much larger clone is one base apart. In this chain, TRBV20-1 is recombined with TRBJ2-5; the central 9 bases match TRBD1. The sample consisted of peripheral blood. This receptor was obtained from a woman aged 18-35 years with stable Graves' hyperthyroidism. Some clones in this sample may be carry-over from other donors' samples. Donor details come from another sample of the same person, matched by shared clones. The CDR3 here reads CSAWTGATQETQYF. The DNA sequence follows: TGCAGTGCTTGGACAGGGGCTACCCAAGAGACCCAGTACTTC.